This TCR beta chain was retrieved from a study of T-cell memory formation after mild COVID-19. Study-wide context: Each donor largely had its own TCR clusters.

Using constant-segment primers, 5'RACE produced TCR alpha and TCR beta cDNA libraries carrying sample barcodes and UMIs. TCRdb reprocessed the 5' RACE reads with MiXCR, giving one entry per CDR3 protein. The sample has about 560,000 distinct CDR3 sequences, 17% seen once. V was pared by 6 bases and J by 4 bases, with 7 bases of the junction left unmatched. CDR3 size: 16 residues. In this sample, this clonotype turned up many times. The antigen remains undetermined. Overall study results and limits: Detection of some responders pre-infection suggested pre-existing cross-reactive memory T cells participated.

The gene calls are TRBV12-3 or TRBV12-4 and TRBJ2-1, with 12 bases lining up with TRBD2. The sample consisted of PBMCs or a T cell subset sorted from them (not recorded which). The origin of this receptor is an adult woman who had mild COVID-19 (a few samples of this study predate the infection). Cell type and time point are not known. The CDR3 sequence: CASSDPLAGGYNEQFF. For the CDR3, the DNA is TGTGCCAGCAGCGACCCCCTAGCGGGGGGGTACAATGAGCAGTTCTTC.